This T cell receptor beta chain was recorded in a study of T cell responses to AZD1222 COVID-19 vaccine. Overall study results and limits: White British donors predominated, females outnumbered males, and clonal diversity was possibly underestimated. Spike as a whole was targeted by vaccine-associated CD4 TCRs, dominant at 160-218 and 743-854.

To note about this clone: What it binds is unknown.

Assay used: immunoSEQ multiplex PCR; TCRdb lists only in-frame clones, some missing. The sample consists of about 110,000 clones, roughly 87% of them appearing once. This CDR3 region has 13 residues. V lost 3 bases, J lost 8 bases, and 8 bases lay in between. This sample comprised peripheral blood, obtained on day 0 of MenACWY control vaccination. V is TRBV12-3 or TRBV12-4 and J is TRBJ1-6; D uncertain. The TCR originated in an adult in good health. CDR3: CASSLDGDSPLHF. The CDR3 DNA follows: TGTGCCAGCAGTTTGGACGGGGATTCACCCCTCCACTTT.